This T cell receptor (beta chain) originates from a study of shared clonotypes between healthy human individuals. Study results and limitations: A limitation of the genetic and exposure-history diversity represented arose from few donors.

Donors, healthy HIV-negative adults, lacked recent acute infections or vaccinations. Concerning this clone itself: Antigen specificity is unknown.

Running of the assay took place at deep level. In the study's own analysis: ImmunoSEQ gave junction-only sequences without quality scores, so filtering differed. The data were produced by immunoSEQ multiplex PCR, yet TCRdb's version contains in-frame clones alone and is incomplete. That table is the source of V, J and clone size, and D and trimming were worked out from the DNA. In the table there are 2 million to 2.5 million clones, 90% to 96% of which are singletons. CDR1 is MNHEY, CDR2 SVGAGI, per germline. Trimming stripped 4 bases from V and 0 bases from J, with 12 bases between. The CDR3 has 15 residues.

The chain is built from TRBV6-5 and TRBJ1-2, with D uncertain. The source is a man between 18 and 35 years old in good health. Material for sequencing was naive CD4+ T cells sorted from blood. Subset: CD45RA+ positively selected. CDR3 sequence: CASSSPTVTNYGYTF. The CDR3 DNA reads TGTGCCAGCAGTTCCCCGACCGTTACTAACTATGGCTACACCTTC.